This T cell receptor beta chain was sequenced for a study of CD8 T cells in Susac syndrome. As for the study in general: When blood was collected, patients with Susac syndrome were therapy-naive, were taking corticosteroids, or were receiving intravenous immunoglobulin alone. Study-wide points: Sixteen Susac-specific public clones were found in total CD8+ repertoires and roughly five in CD8+ TEMRA repertoires. Peak Susac CD8+ clonal expansion was seen in TEMRA cells and active patients.

RNA was extracted with the RNeasy kit, and a quantity of roughly 0.5 to 1 ug was reverse transcribed using random hexamers. TCRdb analysed the immunoSEQ multiplex PCR reads with MiXCR anew, one entry per CDR3 protein. The data contain under 110,000 distinct CDR3 sequences, roughly 95% of them singletons. The junction had 4 bases not matched to a gene; V was cut back by 1 base and J by 5 bases. CDR3 size: 15 residues. Germline lookup yields CDR1 KGHDR and CDR2 SFDVKD. Concerning this clonotype itself: Antigen: not known.

The V call is TRBV24-1, the J call TRBJ2-1; 7 bases map to TRBD1. This receptor was taken from a human donor with Susac syndrome. The sequencing sample was made of CD8+ T cells from PBMCs. In DNA form, the CDR3 reads TGTGCCACCAGTGATTTAGGGGACAGCGACAATGAGCAGTTCTTC. It is translated as CATSDLGDSDNEQFF.